A few counts support the clone carrying this T cell receptor (beta chain). The antigen is undetermined. V lost 5 bases to trimming and J lost 0 bases, with 5 bases between them. The CDR3 consists of 14 residues. The V gene's germline CDR1 is SGHTA and CDR2 FQGNSA. The data were obtained in a study of response to subunit inactivated influenza vaccine. Study conclusions and caveats: With each seasonal influenza vaccination, the authors suggested, few new T cells are recruited.

TCRdb re-called the RT-PCR reads with MiXCR, one entry per CDR3 protein. This table has approximately 500,000 distinct CDR3 sequences, approximately 24% appearing once. The same sample was also used in a study of T cells expressing NK-cell markers. That work adds: As the method of synthesis, 5'RACE template switching with UMIs yielded TCR beta cDNA. Investigators obtained TCR beta repertoires from sorted CD3+CD56+NKG2C+, CD3+CD56+NKG2C- and CD3+CD56-NKG2C+ T cells.

Sequencing used CD4+ T cells sorted from PBMCs, obtained 11 to 12 days after vaccination. This sequence joins TRBV7-2 and TRBJ1-6; no definite D call. The TCR was taken from a middle-aged man who received an inactivated influenza vaccine. The CDR3 nucleotides are TGTGCCAGCAGCAGAGGCTCCTATAATTCACCCCTCCACTTT. Translation: CASSRGSYNSPLHF.